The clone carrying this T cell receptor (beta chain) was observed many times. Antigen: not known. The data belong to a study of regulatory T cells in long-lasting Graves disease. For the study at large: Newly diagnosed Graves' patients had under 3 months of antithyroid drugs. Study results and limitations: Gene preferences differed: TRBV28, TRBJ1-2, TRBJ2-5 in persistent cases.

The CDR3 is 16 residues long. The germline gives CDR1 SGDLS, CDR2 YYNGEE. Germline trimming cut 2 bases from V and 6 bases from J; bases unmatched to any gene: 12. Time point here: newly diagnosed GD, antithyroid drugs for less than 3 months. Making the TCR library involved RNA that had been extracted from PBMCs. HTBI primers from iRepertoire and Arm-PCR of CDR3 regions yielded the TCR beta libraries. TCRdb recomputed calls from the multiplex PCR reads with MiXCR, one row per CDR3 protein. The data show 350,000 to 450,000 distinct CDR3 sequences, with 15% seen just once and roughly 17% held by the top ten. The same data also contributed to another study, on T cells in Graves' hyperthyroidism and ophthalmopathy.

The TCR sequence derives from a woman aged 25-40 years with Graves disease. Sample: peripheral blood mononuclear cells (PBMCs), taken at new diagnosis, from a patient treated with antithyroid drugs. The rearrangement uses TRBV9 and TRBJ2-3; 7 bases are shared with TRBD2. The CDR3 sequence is CASSVPWAGDADTQYF. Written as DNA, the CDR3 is TGTGCCAGCAGCGTCCCTTGGGCGGGAGATGCGGATACGCAGTATTTT.